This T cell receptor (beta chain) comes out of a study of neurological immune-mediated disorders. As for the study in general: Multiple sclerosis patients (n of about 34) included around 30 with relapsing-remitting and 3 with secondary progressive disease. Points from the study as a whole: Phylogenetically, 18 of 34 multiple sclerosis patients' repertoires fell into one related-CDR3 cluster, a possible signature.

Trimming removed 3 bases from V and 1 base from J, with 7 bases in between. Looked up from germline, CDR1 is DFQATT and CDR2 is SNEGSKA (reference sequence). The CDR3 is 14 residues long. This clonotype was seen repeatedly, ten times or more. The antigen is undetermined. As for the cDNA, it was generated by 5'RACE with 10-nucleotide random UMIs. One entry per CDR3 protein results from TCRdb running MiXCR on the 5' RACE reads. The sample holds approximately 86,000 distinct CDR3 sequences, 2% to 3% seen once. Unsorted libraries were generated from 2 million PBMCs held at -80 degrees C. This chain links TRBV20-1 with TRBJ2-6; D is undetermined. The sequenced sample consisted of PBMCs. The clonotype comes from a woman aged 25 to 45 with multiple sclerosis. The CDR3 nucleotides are TGCAGTGCTAGTCAGGATTCTGGGGCCAACGTCCTGACTTTC. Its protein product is CSASQDSGANVLTF.